The 8 T cell receptor beta chains listed next were all sequenced from one sample in a study of spatial heterogeneity in lung cancer. MiXCR, applied by TCRdb to the 5' RACE reads, yields one record per CDR3 protein. Seen here are 45,000 or so distinct CDR3 sequences, 7.5% to 9% observed once, and the top ten hold about 12%. Documented time point: sample taken at primary tumor resection. Whole RNA, isolated from tumor, nontumor lung or frozen PBMC, was sequenced without prior sorting. This material consisted of PBMCs, taken at surgery. The receptors derive from a female donor with early-stage non-small cell lung cancer.

The V call is TRBV5-1, the J call TRBJ2-7; TRBD1 might be the D (5 bases). With 4 bases removed from V and 9 bases from J, the gap between germline ends came to 23 bases. This CDR3 comprises 15 residues. The germline gives CDR1 SGHRS, CDR2 YFSETQ. Here the CDR3 reads CASSLEALGVSVQYF. As DNA, the CDR3 is TGCGCCAGCAGCCTTGAAGCGCTAGGGGTTAGTGTGCAGTACTTC.

This clonotype was observed at least ten times. This chain joins TRBV27 and TRBJ2-3; TRBD2 agrees at 10 bases. The CDR3 loop spans 14 amino acids. With V trimmed by 7 bases and J by 6 bases, 7 bases remained unmatched. Germline loops: CDR1 MNHEY, CDR2 SMNVEV (reference sequence). CDR3 sequence: CASTLAGPRDTQYF. Written as DNA, the CDR3 is TGTGCCAGCACACTAGCGGGGCCTAGGGATACGCAGTATTTT.

This clonotype showed up many times. V gene TRBV5-8 combines with J gene TRBJ2-3; 7 bases line up with TRBD1. The CDR3 has 13 residues. In germline, CDR1 is SGHTS, CDR2 YDEGEE. The ends lost 4 bases at V and 6 bases at J; junction bases unmatched: 5. CDR3 region: CASSDTGEDTQYF. CDR3 sequence (DNA): TGTGCCAGCAGCGATACAGGGGAGGATACGCAGTATTTT.

This clonotype was seen more than once but under ten times. The chain carries TRBV27 and TRBJ2-3; 7 nucleotides match TRBD1. Trimming at V came to 5 bases and at J to 1 base, leaving 9 bases not matched to a gene. The germline V gene has CDR1 MNHEY and CDR2 SMNVEV (reference sequence). The CDR3 has 16 residues. The CDR3 DNA sequence: TGTGCCAGCAGTCATCACAACAGGGGAGGCACAGATACGCAGTATTTT. It specifies CASSHHNRGGTDTQYF.

The chain carries TRBV2 and TRBJ2-4; D gene uncertain. Germline CDR1 reads SNHLY; CDR2 reads FYNNEI. The CDR3 is 11 amino acids. Trimming pared 4 bases from V and 16 bases from J, leaving 14 bases between. Written as DNA, the CDR3 is TGTGCCAGCAGTGTTGGAACTTTTCCATACTTC. It encodes CASSVGTFPYF. The variable domain in full, completed from reference TRBV2 and TRBJ2-4, reads EPEVTQTPSHQVTQMGQEVILRCVPISNHLYFYWYRQILGQKVEFLVSFYNNEISEKSEIFDDQFSVERPDGSNFTLKIRSTKLEDSAMYFCASSVGTFPYFGAGTRLSVL.

This clonotype was recorded a few times. The chain employs TRBV7-9 and TRBJ1-3, with D hard to call. The germline CDR1 and CDR2 sequences are SEHNR and FQNEAQ (reference sequence). This CDR3 spans 17 amino acids. V was trimmed by 2 bases and J by 0 bases, leaving 14 bases between them. CDR3 amino acids: CASSLSFSAGSGNTIYF. CDR3 in DNA: TGTGCCAGCAGCTTATCCTTTTCGGCTGGCTCTGGAAACACCATATATTTT.

The chain combines TRBV7-3 with TRBJ2-3, with a possible D match to TRBD2 (6 bases). V dropped 4 bases and J dropped 2 bases, with 19 bases sitting between them. This CDR3 spans 17 amino acids. Germline CDR1 is SGHTA and CDR2 is FQGTGA. The CDR3 DNA sequence: TGTGCCAGCAGCTCGATAGGGCGCGGGGCAACCACAGATACGCAGTATTTT. Translation gives CASSSIGRGATTDTQYF.

The rearrangement joins TRBV3-1 to TRBJ2-3; TRBD1 matches 10 bases. CDR3 size: 15 residues. Germline CDR1 and CDR2: LGHDT and YNNKEL (reference sequence). J lost 5 bases, V lost 7 bases, and 9 bases had no gene match. CDR3 residues: CASNLGTGERDTQYF. The CDR3 nucleotides read TGTGCCAGCAACCTCGGGACAGGGGAGCGAGATACGCAGTATTTT.